Detailed here is one T cell receptor beta chain. The sample contains more than one DNA sequence encoding this CDR3. This sample is drawn from a study of control samples from healthy donors and cancer patients. Generated by immunoSEQ multiplex PCR, the TCRdb table keeps only in-frame clones and is missing some. The sample holds fewer than 200,000 clones, around 95% seen once. Trimming took 4 bases from V and 1 from J, leaving 8 bases between them. The CDR3 runs 13 residues. CDR1 SGHRS and CDR2 YFSETQ come from the germline V gene. The material sequenced was blood. The receptor was isolated from a woman aged 55-70 years in good health. This sequence joins TRBV5-1 and TRBJ1-2, with a tentative D call TRBD1 (5 bases). The CDR3 DNA follows: TGCGCCAGCAGCCAAGACAGTAACTATGGCTACACCTTC. It specifies CASSQDSNYGYTF.